This T cell receptor (beta chain) was sequenced for a study of T cells in Graves' hyperthyroidism and ophthalmopathy. Many counts were recorded for this clonotype. The antigen remains unidentified. Hyperthyroidism in the patients, aged 18 to 65, was newly diagnosed and under 2 months in duration. Using RNA transcripts as the source, TCR beta CDR3 regions were amplified. RT-PCR in the first round (using the HTBI primer set) targeted the TCR CDR3. One entry per CDR3 protein, called by TCRdb with MiXCR from the multiplex PCR reads. The top ten hold under 9.5% of the sample, which has roughly 750,000 distinct CDR3 sequences, about 17% seen once. Study results and limitations: A 13 V-J signature model discriminated ophthalmopathy versus stable hyperthyroidism.

Germline CDR1 is SNHLY and CDR2 is FYNNEI. V was cut by 1 base and J by 2 bases, with 6 bases left in between. The CDR3 is made up of 14 amino acids. This chain joins TRBV2 and TRBJ2-4; D is uncertain. The specimen was blood. The receptor was isolated from a man between 18 and 35 years old with Graves' hyperthyroidism. The CDR3 loop is CASSEVSTKNIQYF. CDR3 coding DNA: TGTGCCAGCAGTGAAGTTTCAACCAAAAACATTCAGTACTTC. The complete variable domain, with remaining parts taken from reference TRBV2 and TRBJ2-4, reads EPEVTQTPSHQVTQMGQEVILRCVPISNHLYFYWYRQILGQKVEFLVSFYNNEISEKSEIFDDQFSVERPDGSNFTLKIRSTKLEDSAMYFCASSEVSTKNIQYFGAGTRLSVL.